Each of the 24 T cell receptor beta chains below was sequenced from the same sample in a study of T cells in Graves' hyperthyroidism and ophthalmopathy. The source material, RNA transcripts, was used to amplify TCR beta CDR3 regions. An initial round of RT-PCR targeting the TCR CDR3 relied on the HTBI primer set. Each CDR3 protein is one row after TCRdb ran MiXCR on the multiplex PCR reads. The sample lists approximately 520,000 distinct CDR3 sequences, roughly 24% occurring once. The sequenced sample was blood. These receptors all stem from a woman under 40 with Graves' ophthalmopathy.

Turning to this clonotype: A much more abundant neighbour one base away suggests this may be a read error. This chain links TRBV6-1 with TRBJ1-6; D may be TRBD1 (5 bases). Per germline, CDR1 MNHNS and CDR2 SASEGT. This CDR3 has 15 amino acids. The DNA of the CDR3 is TGTGCCAGCAAGTCGGAGTCAGGGCTTTTTGGGTCCCTCCGCTTT. Its translation: CASKSESGLFGSLRF.

This clonotype has only one observation. This chain joins TRBV28 and TRBJ1-5, with D perhaps matching TRBD1 (6 bases). CDR3 size: 16 residues. V was pared by 4 bases and J by 4 bases, with 17 bases between. Looked up from germline, CDR1 is MDHEN and CDR2 is SYDVKM. The CDR3 DNA is TGTGCCAGCAGTTCGTCCCCGGACAGTCAGAATCAGCCCCAGCATTTT. Translation gives CASSSSPDSQNQPQHF.

The chain couples TRBV30 to TRBJ1-6, with D possibly TRBD1 on 6 matching bases. V lost 5 bases to trimming and J lost 4 bases, with 12 bases between them. Germline V gene lookup returns CDR1 GTSNPN and CDR2 SVGIG (reference sequence). The CDR3 spans 14 residues. The CDR3 DNA reads as TGTGCCTGGCGACGGACAGATTATAATTCACCCCTCCACTTT. Amino acid sequence: CAWRRTDYNSPLHF. Complete variable domain (other parts from reference TRBV30 and TRBJ1-6): SQTIHQWPATLVQPVGSPLSLECTVEGTSNPNLYWYRQAAGRGLQLLFYSVGIGQISSEVPQNLSASRPQDRQFILSSKKLLLSDSGFYLCAWRRTDYNSPLHFGNGTRLTVT.

This clonotype occurred many times. The V call is TRBV19, the J call TRBJ2-2; no clear D gene. This CDR3 region has 13 residues. From germline, CDR1 is LNHDA and CDR2 SQIVND (reference sequence). With 7 bases removed from V and 0 bases from J, the gap between germline ends came to 6 bases. The CDR3 DNA reads as TGTGCCAGTAATCGACCGAACACCGGGGAGCTGTTTTTT. It encodes CASNRPNTGELFF.

The chain carries TRBV6-2 or TRBV6-3 and TRBJ1-5; D gene uncertain. The CDR3 consists of 14 residues. V shed 7 bases and J shed 6 bases, with 16 bases lying between them. Germline CDR1 and CDR2: MNHEY and SVGEGT. The CDR3 protein is CASTHGVWGQPQHF. CDR3 nucleotides: TGTGCCAGCACTCACGGGGTTTGGGGTCAGCCCCAGCATTTT.

This chain joins TRBV6-1 and TRBJ1-1; maybe TRBD1 (5 bases). The CDR3 has 16 residues. V lost 5 bases to trimming and J lost 4 bases, with 20 bases between them. Germline-derived CDR1 and CDR2 are MNHNS and SASEGT. In nucleotides, the CDR3 is TGTGCCAGCAGTCTCAATGGATCACCCGGGGGCACTGAAGCTTTCTTT. As protein: CASSLNGSPGGTEAFF.

The V call is TRBV20-1, the J call TRBJ1-1; unclear D gene. V dropped 3 bases and J dropped 4 bases, with 12 bases sitting between them. CDR1 and CDR2 (germline): DFQATT, SNEGSKA (reference sequence). This CDR3 comprises 13 residues. The CDR3 here is CSASPPPSTEAFF. As DNA, the CDR3 is TGCAGTGCTAGTCCCCCCCCGAGCACTGAAGCTTTCTTT.

The V gene is TRBV27, the J gene TRBJ1-1; TRBD1 agrees at 8 bases. The V segment lost 5 bases and the J segment 7 bases; nucleotides outside the gene matches: 6. The germline CDR1 and CDR2 sequences are MNHEY and SMNVEV (reference sequence). The CDR3 is 13 residues long. DNA of the CDR3: TGTGCCAGCAGTCTACAGGGGGTAGGTGAAGCTTTCTTT. Protein: CASSLQGVGEAFF.

Only a few counts were recorded for this clonotype. V and J are TRBV19 and TRBJ2-7; D uncertain. Trimming cost V 7 bases and J 0 bases, with 10 bases left between them. The length of the CDR3 is 13 residues. The germline CDR1 and CDR2 sequences are LNHDA and SQIVND (reference sequence). The CDR3: CASTAYGSYEQYF. CDR3 coding DNA: TGTGCCAGTACAGCCTACGGCTCCTACGAGCAGTACTTC.

This clonotype was recorded at least ten times. V and J are TRBV20-1 and TRBJ1-1; TRBD1 matches 9 bases. CDR1 is DFQATT and CDR2 is SNEGSKA in the germline V gene (reference sequence). The CDR3 contains 15 residues. Trimming cost V 3 bases and J 4 bases; bases outside gene matches: 9. CDR3 sequence (DNA): TGCAGTGCTAGCGACCGGGACAGGGTGATCACTGAAGCTTTCTTT. It encodes CSASDRDRVITEAFF.

In nucleotides, the CDR3 is TGTGCCAGCACCTGGAGGGGGACAGGACTCTCGGGCTACACCTTC. This translates into CASTWRGTGLSGYTF. The chain couples TRBV5-5 to TRBJ1-2; 8 nucleotides line up with TRBD1. Germline CDR1 SGHKS, CDR2 YYEKEE (reference sequence). This CDR3 contains 15 residues. The ends lost 6 bases at V and 8 bases at J; junction bases unmatched: 15.

This clonotype was detected many times. No conserved phenylalanine or tryptophan ends this CDR3, so it is likely a read error. The chain is built from TRBV6-2 or TRBV6-3 and TRBJ1-5, with D uncertain. CDR1 MNHEY and CDR2 SVGEGT come from the germline V gene. The V end lost 0 bases, the J end lost 4 bases, and 13 bases lay between the germline ends. This CDR3 has 16 residues. DNA of the CDR3: TGTGCCAGCAGTTACTCAGGGCTGGGCAGAAATCAGCCCCAGCATCTT. It encodes CASSYSGLGRNQPQHL.

This clonotype was seen ten or more times. The chain carries TRBV29-1 and TRBJ1-1; 8 bases align to TRBD1. The CDR3 contains 14 residues. Unmatched junction bases numbered 6, after V lost 6 bases and J lost 0 bases. Germline-derived CDR1 and CDR2 are SQVTM and ANQGSEA. CDR3 in DNA: TGCAGCGTCGGACAGGGTTCGGTGAACACTGAAGCTTTCTTT. It codes for CSVGQGSVNTEAFF.

This clonotype was detected ten times or more. The chain uses TRBV2 and TRBJ2-6; D is undetermined. The CDR3 runs to 15 residues. With 6 bases removed from V and 0 bases from J, the gap between germline ends came to 9 bases. CDR1 is SNHLY and CDR2 is FYNNEI in the germline V gene. CDR3 loop: CASRGEPSGANVLTF. CDR3 DNA: TGTGCCAGCAGGGGCGAACCCTCTGGGGCCAACGTCCTGACTTTC.

The chain links TRBV6-1 to TRBJ2-7; no reliable D call. Deletions cut 1 base from V and 2 bases from J, with 21 bases between. Germline V gene lookup returns CDR1 MNHNS and CDR2 SASEGT. This CDR3 comprises 18 residues. The CDR3 nucleotides read TGTGCCAGCAGTGAAGAAAGGCAGTCATACTACATAGCCTACGAGCAGTACTTC. The encoded protein is CASSEERQSYYIAYEQYF.

This clonotype was seen ten or more times. J is TRBJ1-1 and V is TRBV12-3 or TRBV12-4; D uncertain. V was cut by 3 bases and J by 3 bases, with 5 bases left in between. The CDR3 runs to 12 residues. CDR3 nucleotides: TGTGCCAGCAGTTTCGACGACACTGAAGCTTTCTTT. Its translation is CASSFDDTEAFF.

The chain uses TRBV12-3 or TRBV12-4 and TRBJ2-7; 8 bases are a match to TRBD2. The CDR3 consists of 14 residues. V was clipped by 6 bases and J by 4 bases; unmatched bases: 8. The CDR3 reads CASRSGGGGYEQYF. The CDR3 DNA is TGTGCCAGCAGGTCCGGGGGGGGCGGGTACGAGCAGTACTTC.

This clonotype appeared once. The chain couples TRBV7-2 to TRBJ2-7; D might be TRBD1 or TRBD2, each matching 5 bases. Trimming removed 5 bases at V and 0 bases at J, with 14 bases between. Germline lookup yields CDR1 SGHTA and CDR2 FQGNSA. CDR3 length equals 15 residues. CDR3 sequence: CASSEPGRYSYEQYF. The DNA for the CDR3 is TGTGCCAGCAGCGAACCGGGACGCTACTCCTACGAGCAGTACTTC.

In its sample, this clonotype was seen many times. The rearrangement joins TRBV12-3 or TRBV12-4 to TRBJ1-1; D is unresolved. Deletions cut 3 bases from V and 8 bases from J, with 7 bases between. This CDR3 spans 11 amino acids. The CDR3 loop reads CASSFGGEAFF. For the CDR3, the DNA is TGTGCCAGCAGTTTTGGTGGGGAAGCTTTCTTT.

The rearrangement links TRBV2 to TRBJ1-3, with 9 bases fitting TRBD1. The ends lost 7 bases at V and 0 bases at J; junction bases unmatched: 4. The V gene's germline CDR1 is SNHLY and CDR2 FYNNEI. The CDR3 totals 15 residues. In nucleotides, the CDR3 is TGTGCCAGCACTCTGGACAGGGGCTCTGGAAACACCATATATTTT. It codes for CASTLDRGSGNTIYF.

The chain couples TRBV6-5 to TRBJ1-5, with D unclear. V was pared by 0 bases and J by 6 bases, with 15 bases between. Germline CDR1 and CDR2: MNHEY and SVGAGI. CDR3 size: 16 residues. This chain's CDR3 is CASSYSEVRVVQPQHF. In DNA, the CDR3 is TGTGCCAGCAGTTACTCAGAGGTGAGGGTCGTTCAGCCCCAGCATTTT.

This clonotype was picked up a small number of times. The J gene is TRBJ1-2, the V gene TRBV20-1; D gene uncertain. The CDR3 has 15 amino acids. Germline values: CDR1 DFQATT, CDR2 SNEGSKA (reference sequence). V lost 3 bases and J 2 bases, leaving 16 bases between the germline ends. The CDR3 DNA follows: TGCAGTGCTAGCACGCTAGGACGCAGCAACTATGGCTACACCTTC. This sequence encodes CSASTLGRSNYGYTF.

This clonotype was picked up a small number of times. CDR3 protein: CASSFGSPYEQYF. The CDR3 DNA is TGTGCCAGCAGTTTTGGCTCCCCCTACGAGCAGTACTTC. V and J are TRBV12-3 or TRBV12-4 and TRBJ2-7; no definite D call. The V and J ends lost 3 bases and 2 bases respectively, with 8 bases between them. The CDR3 consists of 13 residues.

This clonotype was detected a few times. V usage is TRBV12-3 or TRBV12-4 and J usage is TRBJ2-2; 9 nucleotides line up with TRBD1. CDR3 length: 17 amino acids. The junction had 11 bases not matched to a gene; V was cut back by 6 bases and J by 3 bases. This chain's CDR3 is CASRPNRDRADTGELFF. CDR3 coding DNA: TGTGCCAGCAGACCTAACCGGGACAGGGCGGACACCGGGGAGCTGTTTTTT.